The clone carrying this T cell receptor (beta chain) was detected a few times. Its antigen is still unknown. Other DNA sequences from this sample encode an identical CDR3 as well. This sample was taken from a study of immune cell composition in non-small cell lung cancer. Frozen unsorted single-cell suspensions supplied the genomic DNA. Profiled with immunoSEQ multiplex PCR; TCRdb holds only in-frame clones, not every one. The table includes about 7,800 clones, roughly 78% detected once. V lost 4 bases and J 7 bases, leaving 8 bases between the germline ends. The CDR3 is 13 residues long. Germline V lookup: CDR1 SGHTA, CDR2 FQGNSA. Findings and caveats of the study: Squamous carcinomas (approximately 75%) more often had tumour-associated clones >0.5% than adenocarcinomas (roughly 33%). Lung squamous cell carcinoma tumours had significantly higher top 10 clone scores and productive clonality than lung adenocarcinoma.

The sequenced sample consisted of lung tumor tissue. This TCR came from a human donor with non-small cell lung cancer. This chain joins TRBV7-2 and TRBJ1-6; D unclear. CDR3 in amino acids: CASSSLGNSPLHF. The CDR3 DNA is TGTGCCAGCAGCTCCCTCGGGAATTCACCCCTCCACTTT. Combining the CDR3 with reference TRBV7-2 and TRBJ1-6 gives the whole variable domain GAGVSQSPSNKVTEKGKDVELRCDPISGHTALYWYRQSLGQGLEFLIYFQGNSAPDKSGLPSDRFSAERTGGSVSTLTIQRTQQEDSAVYLCASSSLGNSPLHFGNGTRLTVT.